A single sample is the source of the 20 T cell receptor beta chains below, sequenced in a study of cytomegalovirus exposure and HLA in healthy donors. Amplification used 60 Vbeta primers and 13 Jbeta primers. TCRdb's table, derived via immunoSEQ multiplex PCR, lists solely in-frame clones and lacks some. The table shows about 86,000 clones, with 79% occurring only once. The sequenced sample consisted of PBMCs. Every receptor here comes from a woman between 35 and 50 years old in good health and CMV-seropositive.

The genes are TRBV5-1 and TRBJ1-4; 8 bases line up with TRBD1. The CDR3 has 14 residues. Looked up from germline, CDR1 is SGHRS and CDR2 is YFSETQ. The junction had 5 bases not matched to a gene; V was cut back by 5 bases and J by 5 bases. CDR3: CASSGGQVNEKLFF. In DNA form, the CDR3 reads TGCGCCAGCAGTGGGGGACAGGTGAATGAAAAACTGTTTTTT.

V is TRBV7-9 and J is TRBJ1-2; the D gene is possibly TRBD1 (6 bases). Germline lookup yields CDR1 SEHNR and CDR2 FQNEAQ (reference sequence). This CDR3 region has 13 residues. The V gene lost 5 bases and the J gene lost 3 bases, with 10 bases spanning the gap. The CDR3 DNA reads as TGTGCCAGCAGCACCGGGACATACTATGGCTACACCTTC. Protein: CASSTGTYYGYTF.

V is TRBV6-1 and J is TRBJ2-5, with 9 bases lining up with TRBD2. Germline CDR1 is MNHNS and CDR2 is SASEGT. This CDR3 contains 14 residues. Trimming removed 10 bases from V and 5 bases from J; junction bases left unmatched: 11. CDR3 loop: CATTGGRAVETQYF. The CDR3 nucleotides are TGTGCCACCACCGGCGGGAGGGCCGTGGAGACCCAGTACTTC.

This chain links TRBV29-1 with TRBJ2-2, with TRBD2 as a possible D gene (5 bases). In germline, CDR1 is SQVTM, CDR2 ANQGSEA. CDR3 length: 14 amino acids. V dropped 7 bases and J dropped 2 bases, with 14 bases sitting between them. Here the CDR3 DNA reads TGCAGCGGTGGGTCTGAGGGTAACACCGGGGAGCTGTTTTTT. It specifies CSGGSEGNTGELFF.

As to this clone: The sample contains more than one DNA sequence encoding this CDR3. The CDR3 sequence: CASSVGTSGSNEQFF. In DNA form, the CDR3 reads TGTGCCAGCAGCGTCGGGACTAGCGGGAGTAATGAGCAGTTCTTC. The rearrangement links TRBV9 to TRBJ2-1, with 14 bases lining up with TRBD2. With 2 bases clipped from V and 7 bases from J, the junction kept 2 bases outside the gene matches. Germline V CDR1 and CDR2: SGDLS, YYNGEE. The CDR3 contains 15 residues.

J is TRBJ1-4 and V is TRBV16; no definite D call. The CDR3 contains 15 residues. V was shortened by 4 bases and J by 6 bases, with 15 bases between the two germline ends. The germline CDR1 and CDR2 sequences are KGHSY and FQNENV. This chain's CDR3 is CASSPIAGIHEKLFF. The CDR3 nucleotides read TGTGCCAGCAGCCCAATTGCAGGAATTCATGAAAAACTGTTTTTT.

V and J are TRBV6-1 and TRBJ1-5, with 8 bases matching TRBD1. Per germline, CDR1 MNHNS and CDR2 SASEGT. The CDR3 is made up of 15 amino acids. The V and J ends lost 6 bases and 7 bases, in that order; junction bases with no gene match: 11. In nucleotides, the CDR3 is TGTGCCAGCAGGGAGACAGGGGCCCCCGGCCAGCCCCAGCATTTT. Translated, it gives CASRETGAPGQPQHF.

The chain joins TRBV7-9 to TRBJ1-2; D is uncertain. CDR3 length: 15 amino acids. V was clipped by 4 bases and J by 4 bases, with 16 bases between them. Germline CDR1 SEHNR, CDR2 FQNEAQ (reference sequence). The CDR3 DNA sequence: TGTGCCAGCAGCTCCGACCCAGGTGGTGGCTATGGCTACACCTTC. This translates into CASSSDPGGGYGYTF.

V and J are TRBV28 and TRBJ1-5; D is unclear. CDR3 size: 15 residues. Trimming took 3 bases from V and 4 from J, leaving 13 bases between them. Germline V gene lookup returns CDR1 MDHEN and CDR2 SYDVKM. Written as DNA, the CDR3 is TGTGCCAGCAGTTTCGGCGGGCGGCTAAATCAGCCCCAGCATTTT. It specifies CASSFGGRLNQPQHF.

The chain has TRBV19 and TRBJ1-4; D is ambiguous. The germline CDR1 and CDR2 sequences are LNHDA and SQIVND (reference sequence). V was cut by 3 bases and J by 5 bases, with 13 bases left in between. This CDR3 region has 15 residues. CDR3 region: CASSIYAGSNEKLFF. DNA of the CDR3: TGTGCCAGTAGTATTTACGCGGGGAGCAATGAAAAACTGTTTTTT.

The rearrangement links TRBV12-5 to TRBJ2-3, with no clear D. V was clipped by 1 base and J by 4 bases, with 9 bases between them. Germline V lookup: CDR1 LGHNT, CDR2 FRNRAP. The CDR3 is 14 amino acids. The CDR3 region has the DNA TGTGCTAGTGGTTTGGGGCAACATCCAGATACGCAGTATTTT. It specifies CASGLGQHPDTQYF.

The rearrangement joins TRBV28 to TRBJ2-5, with D perhaps TRBD2 (7 bases). CDR1 is MDHEN and CDR2 is SYDVKM in the germline V gene. The CDR3 has 19 amino acids. V was shortened by 3 bases and J by 1 base, with 24 bases between the two germline ends. CDR3 DNA: TGTGCCAGCAGTTTGGGAGGGGCAGGGGAAGGTAGGGTCCAAGAGACCCAGTACTTC. This gives the protein CASSLGGAGEGRVQETQYF.

The chain carries TRBV30 and TRBJ1-2; possible D gene TRBD1, 5 bases. Trimming took off 2 bases at V and 5 bases at J, with 18 bases between the two ends. CDR1 and CDR2 (germline): GTSNPN, SVGIG (reference sequence). This CDR3 contains 15 residues. In DNA form, the CDR3 reads TGTGCCTGGAGTCTGGGGCAGGGAACCCTATATGGCTACACCTTC. Its translation is CAWSLGQGTLYGYTF.

This clone has just one count. The chain links TRBV19 to TRBJ1-2, with D possibly matching TRBD1 (6 bases). CDR1 LNHDA and CDR2 SQIVND come from the germline V gene (reference sequence). Trimming cost V 4 bases and J 3 bases, with 9 bases left between them. The CDR3 totals 13 residues. CDR3: CASSTYRDYGYTF. CDR3 nucleotide sequence: TGTGCCAGTAGTACCTACAGGGACTATGGCTACACCTTC.

This clone was seen once. The chain has TRBV18 and TRBJ1-2; 7 bases fit TRBD1. The CDR3 has 16 residues. CDR1 is KGHSH, CDR2 LQKENI, per germline. J gave up 0 bases and V 3 bases, and 7 bases lay outside the gene matches. CDR3 nucleotide sequence: TGTGCCAGCTCACCCGGGACAGTCCTACCTAACTATGGCTACACCTTC. Residues: CASSPGTVLPNYGYTF. Combining the CDR3 with reference TRBV18 and TRBJ1-2 gives the whole variable domain NAGVMQNPRHLVRRRGQEARLRCSPMKGHSHVYWYRQLPEEGLKFMVYLQKENIIDESGMPKERFSAEFPKEGPSILRIQQVVRGDSAAYFCASSPGTVLPNYGYTFGSGTRLTVV.

The chain employs TRBV5-1 and TRBJ1-1; 9 positions agree with TRBD1. Germline V lookup: CDR1 SGHRS, CDR2 YFSETQ. The CDR3 contains 15 residues. V lost 6 bases, J lost 6 bases, and 12 bases stayed unmatched. This CDR3 is CASTASLQGASEAFF. CDR3 DNA sequence: TGCGCCAGCACTGCCTCTTTACAGGGGGCATCTGAAGCTTTCTTT.

The genes are TRBV5-6 and TRBJ1-5; D is ambiguous. The germline CDR1 and CDR2 sequences are SGHDT and YYEEEE. The CDR3 length is 15 residues. The V and J ends lost 0 bases and 2 bases respectively, with 9 bases between them. The CDR3: CASSLALAGNQPQHF. As DNA, the CDR3 is TGTGCCAGCAGCTTGGCTCTAGCGGGCAATCAGCCCCAGCATTTT. The whole variable domain, remainder taken from reference TRBV5-6 and TRBJ1-5, is DAGVTQSPTHLIKTRGQQVTLRCSPKSGHDTVSWYQQALGQGPQFIFQYYEEEERQRGNFPDRFSGHQFPNYSSELNVNALLLGDSALYLCASSLALAGNQPQHFGDGTRLSIL.

The J gene is TRBJ2-7, the V gene TRBV28, with 9 bases identical to TRBD2. With 6 bases clipped from V and 4 bases from J, the junction kept 13 bases outside the gene matches. The CDR3 totals 16 residues. CDR1 and CDR2 from the germline V gene are MDHEN and SYDVKM. The CDR3 here is CASRGASGIRGYEQYF. As DNA, the CDR3 is TGTGCCAGCAGGGGCGCTAGCGGGATTAGGGGGTACGAGCAGTACTTC.

This clone turned up a few times. This chain links TRBV9 with TRBJ2-4; 8 nucleotides match TRBD2. The CDR3 spans 15 residues. In germline, CDR1 is SGDLS, CDR2 YYNGEE. V shed 1 base, J shed 6 bases, and the junction held 6 bases outside the gene matches. This CDR3 reads CASSVSGGAANIQYF. CDR3 sequence (DNA): TGTGCCAGCAGCGTATCGGGAGGGGCGGCAAACATTCAGTACTTC.

This clone occurred once. The chain joins TRBV27 to TRBJ2-7, with TRBD2 matching over 12 bases. The CDR3 length is 16 residues. Looked up from germline, CDR1 is MNHEY and CDR2 is SMNVEV (reference sequence). J gave up 2 bases and V 5 bases, and 7 bases lay outside the gene matches. This CDR3 is CASSPGTSGSPYEQYF. CDR3 nucleotide sequence: TGTGCCAGCAGTCCCGGGACTAGCGGGTCCCCCTACGAGCAGTACTTC.